The rows below give T cell receptor beta chains drawn from one sample of a study of OX40 agonist ivuxolimab in advanced cancers. The protocol was immunoSEQ multiplex PCR, while the TCRdb copy is restricted to in-frame clones and leaves out a portion. The sample consists of approximately 54,000 clones, almost 90% of them appearing once. This specimen consisted of CD4+ or CD8+ T cells sorted from blood, obtained in a trial of the OX40 agonist ivuxolimab. These receptors were taken from an adult with an advanced solid tumor such as melanoma, head and neck, liver or kidney cancer. Each CDR3 is given with its conserved first and last residue. The D gene is left open where the match is weak.

>TRBV5-1|TRBJ2-1|NA
TGCGCCAGCAGCCGGACATCCCTTAGAGGCAATGGGCAGTTCTTC
CASSRTSLRGNGQFF
>TRBV5-1|TRBJ2-7|TRBD1
TGCGCCAGCAGCTTGGAAATTCGACAGGGGGTCTACGAGCAGTACTTC
CASSLEIRQGVYEQYF
>TRBV10-3|TRBJ2-3|NA
TGTGCCACGGGGGAACTCACAGATACGCAGTATTTT
CATGELTDTQYF
>TRBV5-4|TRBJ1-2|NA
TGTGCCAGCAGCTTGGAGGCACCTGTGGACTACACCTTC
CASSLEAPVDYTF
>TRBV7-7|TRBJ2-2|NA
TGTGCTAGCAGCTTAGGCGGGGGCCCCACCGGGGAGCTGTTTTTT
CASSLGGGPTGELFF
>TRBV5-1|TRBJ2-7|TRBD2
TGCGCCAGCAGCTCCGGACTAGCGGGGCCCTACGAGCAGTACTTC
CASSSGLAGPYEQYF
>TRBV27|TRBJ2-7|TRBD1
TGTGCCAGCAGGACTATTCGGACAGGGGAAGAGCAGTACTTC
CASRTIRTGEEQYF
>TRBV25-1|TRBJ2-7|TRBD1
TGTGCCAGCAGTTCTCGGGACAGGTCTCTGGGGGAGCAGTACTTC
CASSSRDRSLGEQYF
>TRBV5-4|TRBJ2-7|TRBD2
TGTGCCAGCAGAACGGGAGGGACAAGCTCCTACGAGCAGTACTTC
CASRTGGTSSYEQYF
>TRBV10-3|TRBJ2-5|NA
TGTGCCATCGCATTGTCGACAGGGACTGGGCAGTACTTC
CAIALSTGTGQYF
>TRBV5-6|TRBJ1-1|TRBD1
TGTGCCAGCAGTCTAGACCGGACAGGGGGCTACGCTTTCTTT
CASSLDRTGGYAFF
>TRBV5-1|TRBJ2-5|NA
TGCGCCAGCAGCCATCAGACAGGTCAAGAGACCCAGTACTTC
CASSHQTGQETQYF
>TRBV5-8|TRBJ1-1|NA
TGTGCCAGCAGCTTGGGGGGCCCCTATGGAGCTTTCTTT
CASSLGGPYGAFF
>TRBV4-1|TRBJ2-7|NA
TGCGCCAGCAGCCAAGGACTAATCCGAACCCCCGAGCAGTACTTC
CASSQGLIRTPEQYF
>TRBV10-3|TRBJ1-5|NA
TGTGCCATCAGTGATAAGGGGAATCAGCCCCAGCATTTT
CAISDKGNQPQHF
>TRBV11-2|TRBJ1-1|NA
TGTGCCAGCAGCTTACAGGGGAGGTGGTCTGAAGCTTTCTTT
CASSLQGRWSEAFF
>TRBV6-1|TRBJ1-2|NA
TGTGCCAGCATGTACAACCTCTATGGCTACACCTTC
CASMYNLYGYTF
>TRBV7-2|TRBJ2-7|NA
TGTGCCAGCAGCCTTAGCGAACTAGCATCCCGAAGCGGGCAGTACTTC
CASSLSELASRSGQYF
>TRBV5-4|TRBJ2-2|NA
TGTGCCAGCAGCCCCTCCTCAACCGGGGAGCTGTTTTTT
CASSPSSTGELFF
>TRBV10-3|TRBJ1-2|NA
TGTGCCATCAGTGAGTCGACGACACAAAGAGGGGGCTACACCTTC
CAISESTTQRGGYTF
>TRBV5-6|TRBJ2-1|TRBD1
TGTGCCAGCAGCTACGGGACAGGGTCCTACAATGAGCAGTTCTTC
CASSYGTGSYNEQFF
>TRBV5-1|TRBJ2-1|NA
TGCGCCAGCTCCGCGGGGTACAATGAGCAGTTCTTC
CASSAGYNEQFF
>TRBV7-9|TRBJ1-4|TRBD1
TGTGCCAGCAGCTTAGGGACAGGGGTTAATGAAAAACTGTTTTTT
CASSLGTGVNEKLFF
>TRBV2|TRBJ2-7|TRBD2
TGTGCCAGCAGTGAAAGATTAGCGGGGGGTCTTAGCTCCTACGAGCAGTACTTC
CASSERLAGGLSSYEQYF
>TRBV5-4|TRBJ2-7|NA
TGTGCCAGCAGCTCTAACCGGGCCGTCGATTCCTACGAGCAGTACTTC
CASSSNRAVDSYEQYF
>TRBV6-4|TRBJ2-1|TRBD1
TGTGCCAGCAGCGTAACAGGGGGTCCTAATGAGCAGTTCTTC
CASSVTGGPNEQFF
>TRBV5-1|TRBJ2-1|TRBD1
TGCGCCAGCAGCTTACTGGTCCCGGGACAGGTTCCAAATGAGCAGTTCTTC
CASSLLVPGQVPNEQFF
>TRBV9|TRBJ2-5|NA
TGTGCCAGCAGCGTAGGGGTTGGGGGAACGCCCGGACAAGAGACCCAGTACTTC
CASSVGVGGTPGQETQYF
>TRBV27|TRBJ2-7|NA
TGTGCCAGCAGTTCCGCCGACAGACAATACGAGCAGTACTTC
CASSSADRQYEQYF
>TRBV20-1|TRBJ2-1|NA
TGCAGTGCTAGTTCTAGCTTTGAGCAGTTCTTC
CSASSSFEQFF
>TRBV5-4|TRBJ1-5|NA
TGTGCCAGCAGCTCGGGGGGGGACAATCAGCCCCAGCATTTT
CASSSGGDNQPQHF
>TRBV15|TRBJ2-1|NA
TGTGCCACCAGCAGAGATATTCTAAATGAGCAGTTCTTC
CATSRDILNEQFF